The clone carrying this TCR beta chain was seen a single time. Per the germline V gene, CDR1 is MNHEY and CDR2 is SVGAGI. V lost 8 bases and J lost 4; bases outside the gene matches: 10. CDR3 length: 15 amino acids. This entry comes from a study of T cell changes during pregnancy in multiple sclerosis. Data came from immunoSEQ multiplex PCR; TCRdb stores just in-frame clones and leaves some out. The sample holds over 65,000 clones, approximately 93% seen once. The sample was peripheral blood, taken in the first trimester of pregnancy. The V and J genes are TRBV6-5 and TRBJ2-3; 9 nucleotides align to TRBD2. The clonotype originates from a female donor with multiple sclerosis, enrolled in a pregnancy study. The CDR3 reads CASAPGSGSSDTQYF. The CDR3 bases are TGTGCCAGCGCCCCGGGTAGCGGGAGCTCAGATACGCAGTATTTT.